The 29 T cell receptor beta chains reported below all come from one sample, sequenced in a study of Graves' ophthalmopathy and Graves' hyperthyroidism. From RNA, the CDR3 regions of TCR beta chains were amplified and sequenced. After a first-round RT-PCR with HTBI primers, a second-round multiplex PCR was run. TCRdb used MiXCR to reprocess the multiplex PCR reads, holding one entry per CDR3 protein. The sample has almost 750,000 distinct CDR3 sequences; roughly two fifths are singletons. The sequenced sample consisted of peripheral blood. Receptor source: an adult man with Graves' ophthalmopathy.

This clonotype was seen once. A clone one base away is much larger, so this may be a read error. The chain joins TRBV29-1 to TRBJ2-7, with D maybe TRBD1 (6 bases). Germline values: CDR1 SQVTM, CDR2 ANQGSEA. The CDR3 sequence is 15 residues long. V was clipped by 2 bases and J by 7 bases, with 21 bases between them. The CDR3 coding sequence is TGCAGCGTTGAAAGGGGGTCAGCCCTTCCAGGGGAGCAGTACTTC. As protein: CSVERGSALPGEQYF.

This clonotype has a handful of counts. The chain couples TRBV5-1 to TRBJ2-5; D unresolved. Germline CDR1 is SGHRS and CDR2 is YFSETQ. CDR3 length: 14 amino acids. The V and J ends lost 3 bases and 1 base respectively, with 10 bases between them. The CDR3 reads CASSSEDVQETQYF. The CDR3 DNA reads TGCGCCAGCAGCTCCGAAGATGTCCAAGAGACCCAGTACTTC.

This clonotype was counted a few times. The chain employs TRBV5-5 and TRBJ1-2; 11 bases align to TRBD1. Trimming cost V 4 bases and J 6 bases; bases outside gene matches: 5. This CDR3 is built from 14 residues. Germline V gene data show CDR1 as SGHKS and CDR2 as YYEKEE (reference sequence). This CDR3 reads CASSRRTGGHGYTF. CDR3 DNA: TGTGCCAGCAGCCGCCGGACAGGGGGCCATGGCTACACCTTC. The variable domain in full, completed from reference TRBV5-5 and TRBJ1-2, reads DAGVTQSPTHLIKTRGQQVTLRCSPISGHKSVSWYQQVLGQGPQFIFQYYEKEERGRGNFPDRFSARQFPNYSSELNVNALLLGDSALYLCASSRRTGGHGYTFGSGTRLTVV.

This clonotype was observed a handful of times. The rearrangement uses TRBV9 and TRBJ2-5; 12 bases map to TRBD2. There are 16 residues in the CDR3. Germline V gives CDR1 SGDLS, CDR2 YYNGEE. V lost 3 bases and J lost 1; bases outside the gene matches: 4. For the CDR3, the DNA is TGTGCCAGCAGCGCCGGACTAGCGGGGTCCCAAGAGACCCAGTACTTC. Residues: CASSAGLAGSQETQYF. Based on the CDR3 plus reference TRBV9 and TRBJ2-5, the full variable domain is DSGVTQTPKHLITATGQRVTLRCSPRSGDLSVYWYQQSLDQGLQFLIQYYNGEERAKGNILERFSAQQFPDLHSELNLSSLELGDSALYFCASSAGLAGSQETQYFGPGTRLLVL.

This clonotype was seen more than once but under ten times. The chain has TRBV2 and TRBJ2-5, with TRBD1 as a possible D gene (6 bases). The CDR3 has 12 residues. Germline values: CDR1 SNHLY, CDR2 FYNNEI. V was trimmed by 7 bases and J by 5 bases, leaving 11 bases between them. CDR3: CASKQGPETQYF. CDR3 nucleotides: TGTGCCAGCAAACAGGGCCCCGAGACCCAGTACTTC.

As regards this clonotype: A read error is likely, as this CDR3 ends without the conserved phenylalanine or tryptophan. The DNA is omitted, as the CDR3 cannot be located on it reliably, and the CDR3 follows TCRdb's listing. The CDR3: CASSLRGEG. The chain joins TRBV7-9 to TRBJ1-1. The CDR3 is 9 residues long, counting both termini. CDR1 is SEHNR, CDR2 FQNEAQ, per germline (reference sequence).

V is TRBV4-3 and J is TRBJ1-4, with 9 bases lining up with TRBD1. This CDR3 has 15 residues. Per germline, CDR1 LGHNA and CDR2 YSLEER. V lost 4 bases, J lost 7 bases, and 7 bases stayed unmatched. CDR3 bases: TGCGCCAGCAGCCCATGGGACAGGGAACTTGAAAAACTGTTTTTT. It codes for CASSPWDRELEKLFF.

The chain carries TRBV20-1 and TRBJ2-5; D gene uncertain. Looked up from germline, CDR1 is DFQATT and CDR2 is SNEGSKA (reference sequence). The CDR3 extends over 15 amino acids. V was cut by 3 bases and J by 7 bases, with 21 bases left in between. This CDR3 is CSARFLVGLMGTQYF. DNA for the CDR3: TGCAGTGCTAGGTTTTTAGTTGGTCTGATGGGGACCCAGTACTTC.

The chain couples TRBV29-1 to TRBJ2-7; 8 bases are shared with TRBD1. The CDR3 is 14 amino acids. CDR1 is SQVTM and CDR2 is ANQGSEA in the germline V gene. The V and J ends lost 6 bases and 7 bases, in that order; junction bases with no gene match: 14. The CDR3 region is CSVYIQGVASEQYF. CDR3 nucleotide sequence: TGCAGCGTCTACATACAGGGGGTGGCGAGTGAGCAGTACTTC.

The gene calls are TRBV5-8 and TRBJ1-2; D possibly corresponds to TRBD1 (6 bases). The V end lost 5 bases, the J end lost 2 bases, and 16 bases lay between the germline ends. This CDR3 contains 15 residues. The germline V gene encodes CDR1 SGHTS and CDR2 YDEGEE. In DNA form, the CDR3 reads TGTGCCAGCAGTCCACAGGGATTTGCGAACTATGGCTACACCTTC. Translation gives CASSPQGFANYGYTF.

This clonotype was counted between two and nine times. This chain uses TRBV5-8 with TRBJ1-2; the D is unclear. The length of the CDR3 is 14 residues. The germline CDR1 and CDR2 sequences are SGHTS and YDEGEE. V was cut by 4 bases and J by 5 bases, with 15 bases left in between. The CDR3 here is CASSPVPGLYGYTF. CDR3 in DNA: TGTGCCAGCAGCCCCGTGCCTGGTCTATATGGCTACACCTTC.

The J gene is TRBJ1-2, the V gene TRBV11-3, with 7 bases fitting TRBD1. CDR1 and CDR2 (germline): SGHNT, YENEEA. The CDR3 has 13 residues. The V segment lost 5 bases and the J segment 4 bases; nucleotides outside the gene matches: 4. The CDR3, as DNA: TGTGCCAGCAGCCACCGGGACAGCTATGGCTACACCTTC. It yields the protein CASSHRDSYGYTF.

This clonotype was counted ten times or more. The chain has TRBV29-1 and TRBJ2-5; D possibly corresponds to TRBD1 (6 bases). Deletions cut 3 bases from V and 2 bases from J, with 10 bases between. The CDR3 has 13 amino acids. Germline CDR1 SQVTM, CDR2 ANQGSEA. Here the CDR3 DNA reads TGCAGCGTTGAGAGACAGGCTCAAGAGACCCAGTACTTC. Translated, it gives CSVERQAQETQYF.

The V and J genes are TRBV24-1 and TRBJ2-2, with unresolved D. The CDR3 loop spans 15 amino acids. CDR1 and CDR2 from the germline V gene are KGHDR and SFDVKD. V lost 0 bases to trimming and J lost 4 bases, with 8 bases between them. The CDR3 region is CATSDLDGSTGELFF. CDR3 nucleotides: TGTGCCACCAGTGATTTGGACGGCTCCACCGGGGAGCTGTTTTTT.

This clonotype was observed many times. J is TRBJ2-7 and V is TRBV10-3; 7 bases fit TRBD1. Unmatched junction bases numbered 9, after V lost 6 bases and J lost 4 bases. CDR1 and CDR2 (germline): ENHRY, SYGVKD. CDR3 size: 14 residues. The CDR3 DNA reads TGTGCCATCAGAGACAGGGCCGGGTCTTACGAGCAGTACTTC. Amino acids: CAIRDRAGSYEQYF.

This clonotype has ten or more counts. The chain carries TRBV24-1 and TRBJ1-4; 7 bases are shared with TRBD1. After removal of 3 bases from V and 8 bases from J, the junction contained 8 bases not matched to a gene. Per the germline V gene, CDR1 is KGHDR and CDR2 is SFDVKD. The CDR3 covers 15 residues. This CDR3 reads CATSDRQGEEEKLFF. The CDR3 DNA reads as TGTGCCACCAGTGATCGACAGGGCGAAGAAGAAAAACTGTTTTTT.

This chain joins TRBV9 and TRBJ1-2; 10 nucleotides line up with TRBD1. The CDR3 sequence is 13 residues long. Germline CDR1 and CDR2: SGDLS and YYNGEE. V shed 3 bases and J 7 bases; nucleotides not matched to a gene: 3. CDR3 region: CASSGTGGPGYTF. Written as DNA, the CDR3 is TGTGCCAGCAGCGGGACAGGGGGACCTGGCTACACCTTC.

This clonotype was picked up a small number of times. The V and J genes are TRBV28 and TRBJ1-5, with TRBD1 as a possible D gene (6 bases). The germline V gene has CDR1 MDHEN and CDR2 SYDVKM. CDR3 length equals 12 residues. Between the trimmed V and J ends, which lost 11 bases and 4 bases, there was a span of 12 bases. CDR3 sequence: CAGRGGNQPQHF. Written as DNA, the CDR3 is TGTGCCGGGCGAGGGGGGAATCAGCCCCAGCATTTT.

The rearrangement links TRBV15 to TRBJ2-3, with D possibly being TRBD2 (6 bases). In germline, CDR1 is LNHNV, CDR2 YYDKDF (reference sequence). V was shortened by 1 base and J by 5 bases, with 16 bases between the two germline ends. The CDR3 loop spans 16 amino acids. As DNA, the CDR3 is TGTGCCACCAGCAGAGGGCCGGGAGTGGTAGGAGATACGCAGTATTTT. This encodes CATSRGPGVVGDTQYF.

J is TRBJ2-7 and V is TRBV20-1, with 7 bases aligning to TRBD2. Gene TRBJ2-1 matches the end of the DNA better, so the J call may be wrong. The CDR3 contains 12 residues. Germline values: CDR1 DFQATT, CDR2 SNEGSKA (reference sequence). CDR3 sequence reads: CSANGRWGEQFF. CDR3 bases: TGCAGTGCTAACGGGAGGTGGGGTGAGCAGTTCTTC.

This rearrangement joins TRBV7-2 to TRBJ2-7; 12 bases fit TRBD1. Germline lookup yields CDR1 SGHTA and CDR2 FQGNSA. J lost 4 bases, V lost 5 bases, and 6 bases had no gene match. The CDR3 extends over 15 amino acids. CDR3 protein: CASSARDRGQYEQYF. CDR3 bases: TGTGCCAGCAGCGCCCGGGACAGGGGGCAATACGAGCAGTACTTC.

The V and J genes are TRBV14 and TRBJ2-5; unclear D gene. Per the germline V gene, CDR1 is SGHDN and CDR2 is FVKESK. This CDR3 spans 14 amino acids. V was pared by 0 bases and J by 2 bases, with 7 bases between. The CDR3 nucleotides are TGTGCCAGCAGCCAAGATCTTTTGCAAGAGACCCAGTACTTC. Its translation is CASSQDLLQETQYF.

In DNA form, the CDR3 reads TGTGCCAGCAGGGCGACAGGGGGCGGAGAGACCCAGTACTTC. Translating gives CASRATGGGETQYF. The chain has TRBV6-5 and TRBJ2-5; TRBD1 matches 10 bases. The V segment lost 6 bases and the J segment 4 bases; nucleotides outside the gene matches: 5. The CDR3 totals 14 residues. CDR1 is MNHEY, CDR2 SVGAGI, per germline.

The chain combines TRBV10-3 with TRBJ2-7; no clear D gene. The V gene's germline CDR1 is ENHRY and CDR2 SYGVKD. This CDR3 region has 12 residues. V lost 10 bases, J lost 3 bases, and 13 bases lay in between. CDR3 protein: CATINVVYEQYF. CDR3 DNA: TGTGCCACTATCAACGTGGTCTACGAGCAGTACTTC.

The CDR3 reads CATSSPGQSTDTQYF. The CDR3 DNA sequence: TGTGCCACCAGCAGCCCGGGACAGAGCACAGATACGCAGTATTTT. This chain uses TRBV15 with TRBJ2-3; the match to TRBD1 covers 7 bases. This CDR3 is 15 amino acids long. Losses at the gene ends were 3 bases for V and 0 bases for J; bases not matched to a gene: 3. Looked up from germline, CDR1 is LNHNV and CDR2 is YYDKDF (reference sequence).

In its sample, this clonotype was seen many times. This sequence joins TRBV11-2 and TRBJ1-6; D perhaps matches TRBD1 (5 bases). The V and J ends lost 1 base and 2 bases respectively, with 9 bases between them. This CDR3 comprises 16 residues. The germline V gene has CDR1 SGHAT and CDR2 FQNNGV. The CDR3 sequence: CASSLATEAYNSPLHF. The CDR3 DNA reads as TGTGCCAGCAGCTTAGCGACAGAAGCCTATAATTCACCCCTCCACTTT.

The chain is built from TRBV7-9 and TRBJ2-2; D is uncertain. Germline V gives CDR1 SEHNR, CDR2 FQNEAQ (reference sequence). The CDR3 is 14 amino acids. V was clipped by 7 bases and J by 7 bases, with 16 bases between them. Here the CDR3 reads CASNIRRAGGELFF. The CDR3 coding sequence is TGTGCCAGCAACATCCGACGGGCCGGCGGGGAGCTGTTTTTT. Complete variable domain (other parts from reference TRBV7-9 and TRBJ2-2): DTGVSQNPRHKITKRGQNVTFRCDPISEHNRLYWYRQTLGQGPEFLTYFQNEAQLEKSRLLSDRFSAERPKGSFSTLEIQRTEQGDSAMYLCASNIRRAGGELFFGEGSRLTVL.

The V and J genes are TRBV20-1 and TRBJ2-3; 14 positions agree with TRBD2. CDR1 and CDR2 from the germline V gene are DFQATT and SNEGSKA (reference sequence). CDR3 length equals 14 residues. V lost 5 bases, J lost 6 bases, and 4 bases stayed unmatched. CDR3 DNA: TGCAGTGCTTTGGGACTAGCGGGAGAGGATACGCAGTATTTT. This gives the protein CSALGLAGEDTQYF.

The chain uses TRBV7-9 and TRBJ2-7, with D perhaps TRBD2 (5 bases). Trimming stripped 0 bases from V and 6 bases from J, with 9 bases between. The CDR3 covers 13 residues. Germline assignment: CDR1 SEHNR and CDR2 FQNEAQ (reference sequence). CDR3 amino acids: CASSLALSGEQYF. The CDR3 DNA reads as TGTGCCAGCAGCTTAGCGCTAAGCGGCGAGCAGTACTTC.